The sample holds many counts of the clone carrying this TCR beta chain. Its antigen is still unknown. The sample originates from a study of T cells in Graves' hyperthyroidism and ophthalmopathy. General study results and limits: In the blood, most expanded thyroid clonotypes above 0.001 appeared as well. Classification by a 13 V-J model distinguished ophthalmopathy from stable hyperthyroidism.

V shed 3 bases and J 6 bases; nucleotides not matched to a gene: 10. Germline V lookup: CDR1 SSHAT, CDR2 FNYEAQ (reference sequence). The CDR3 consists of 19 residues. Authors of the study amplified TCR beta CDR3 regions from RNA transcripts. With the HTBI primer set, the TCR CDR3 went through a first round of RT-PCR. MiXCR, run by TCRdb on the multiplex PCR reads, gives a single entry per CDR3 protein. The sample gives roughly 740,000 distinct CDR3 sequences, roughly 15% of which show up once; approximately 8.4% is in the top ten. The chain recombines TRBV7-7 with TRBJ2-2; 16 bases map to TRBD2. The clonotype comes from a man between 18 and 35 years old with Graves' hyperthyroidism. The sequencing input was blood. The CDR3 protein is CASSLGPGLAGGQAGELFF. DNA for the CDR3: TGTGCCAGCAGCTTGGGACCGGGACTAGCGGGAGGGCAAGCCGGGGAGCTGTTTTTT.